This T cell receptor beta chain stems from a study of T cells in localized non-small cell lung cancer. The table came from immunoSEQ multiplex PCR; TCRdb's copy has only in-frame clones and leaves some out. Of around 90,000 clones detected, 60% to 85% appear once; the ten largest clones hold over 15%. Comments on this clone: The antigen is unknown.

Whole-study findings and limits: Adjacent lung tissue had a median roughly 52 of the top 100 clones found in the tumor. Among the tissues sampled, uninvolved adjacent lung had the highest T cell clonality, above tumor.

Sequences were derived from PBMCs, sampled before any cancer treatment. The TCR originated in a man aged 40 to 69 with stage II squamous cell lung carcinoma.

The CDR3 bases are TGTGCCAGCAGCTTTACAGCGAACACCGGGGAGCTGTTTTTT. Its translation: CASSFTANTGELFF. This chain uses TRBV5-4 with TRBJ2-2, with D unresolved. CDR1 and CDR2 from the germline V gene are SGHNT and YYREEE (reference sequence). The CDR3 consists of 14 residues. V lost 2 bases to trimming and J lost 0 bases, with 5 bases between them.